Presented here are 22 T cell receptor beta chains from one specimen sequenced in a study of post-analysis software for immune sequencing data. Broader study findings: A handful of TRBV segments were significantly more frequent in patients than in controls. TRBV5-6, TRBV5-1 and TRBV20-1 were among these segments.

No cognate antigen is known for these TCRs. Every TCR beta cDNA library bore unique molecular identifiers. TCRdb fed the PCR reads into MiXCR, producing one record per CDR3 protein. The data show some 260,000 distinct CDR3 sequences, around 34% seen once. What was sequenced was blood. These receptor sequences come from a girl between 10 and 17 years old with multiple sclerosis.

With regard to this clonotype: This could be a read error, since a much larger clone is one nucleotide away. As DNA, the CDR3 is TGCGCCAGCAGCCCTGGGGAGGGGAAGAACTATGGCCACACCTTC. Translated, it gives CASSPGEGKNYGHTF. The chain links TRBV5-1 to TRBJ1-2; the D gene is possibly TRBD1 (5 bases). The CDR3 loop spans 15 amino acids. Looked up from germline, CDR1 is SGHRS and CDR2 is YFSETQ.

The rearrangement uses TRBV7-2 and TRBJ2-7, with D tentatively TRBD2 (7 bases). Trimming pared 6 bases from V and 3 bases from J, leaving 18 bases between. Germline-derived CDR1 and CDR2 are SGHTA and FQGNSA. The CDR3 totals 15 residues. The CDR3 loop is CASSFLSGDNYEQYF. CDR3 DNA: TGTGCCAGCAGTTTTCTCAGCGGGGACAACTACGAGCAGTACTTC.

This clonotype was seen at least ten times. The rearrangement links TRBV24-1 to TRBJ2-1; perhaps TRBD1 as D (5 bases). Germline CDR1 KGHDR, CDR2 SFDVKD. Trimming stripped 4 bases from V and 7 bases from J, with 16 bases between. The CDR3 covers 15 residues. The CDR3 here is CATSDPRQGANEQFF. CDR3 in DNA: TGTGCCACCAGTGACCCCCGGCAGGGTGCGAATGAGCAGTTCTTC.

At least ten counts were recorded for this clonotype. V is TRBV5-8 and J is TRBJ2-7; 9 bases line up with TRBD1. The CDR3 is made up of 17 amino acids. The J segment lost 2 bases and the V segment lost 2 bases, leaving 11 bases of the junction unmatched. In germline, CDR1 is SGHTS, CDR2 YDEGEE. In nucleotides, the CDR3 is TGTGCCAGCAGCTTAGCCGCTGGGACAGGGAGACCCTACGAGCAGTACTTC. Translating gives CASSLAAGTGRPYEQYF.

Points on this clonotype: Just one base apart from a much larger clone, this may be a read error. The rearrangement joins TRBV20-1 to TRBJ2-5, with 11 bases matching TRBD1. Germline values: CDR1 DFQATT, CDR2 SNEGSKA (reference sequence). CDR3 size: 14 residues. CDR3 loop: CGASRTGGRETQYF. CDR3 DNA sequence: TGCGGTGCGAGCCGGACAGGGGGCAGGGAGACCCAGTACTTC.

With respect to this clonotype: A read error may produce the germline difference seen at one junction end. J is TRBJ2-1 and V is TRBV7-7; weak D call: TRBD1 (5 bases). CDR3 size: 14 residues. Germline V gives CDR1 SSHAT, CDR2 FNYEAQ (reference sequence). The CDR3 region is CASSAAAGFNEQFF. The CDR3 region has the DNA TGTGCTAGCAGCGCCGCGGCAGGGTTCAATGAGCAGTTCTTC.

This clonotype was observed at least ten times. The chain combines TRBV20-1 with TRBJ2-1; 16 nucleotides match TRBD2. This CDR3 comprises 17 residues. The ends lost 2 bases at V and 9 bases at J; junction bases unmatched: 10. Germline loops: CDR1 DFQATT, CDR2 SNEGSKA (reference sequence). The chain's CDR3 is CSARTLGLAGGFGEQFF. The DNA for the CDR3 is TGCAGTGCTAGAACCCTGGGACTAGCGGGAGGGTTTGGTGAGCAGTTCTTC.

This clonotype was counted a single time. This could be a read error, since a much larger clone is one nucleotide away. The gene calls are TRBV10-3 and TRBJ2-1, with D tentatively TRBD1 (6 bases). The closer fit of TRBJ2-7 to the DNA end suggests the J call may be wrong. This CDR3 comprises 13 residues. Germline V gene sequence: CDR1 ENHRY, CDR2 SYGVKD. Written as DNA, the CDR3 is TGTGCCATCAGTTCCGACAGGTACAATGAGCAGTACTTC. It translates to CAISSDRYNEQYF.

The J gene is TRBJ2-1, the V gene TRBV2, with D uncertain. Looked up from germline, CDR1 is SNHLY and CDR2 is FYNNEI. The CDR3 runs to 14 residues. Trimming shortened V by 3 bases and J by 3 bases, and 9 bases separated the two germline ends. CDR3 in DNA: TGTGCCAGCAGTGATGCCTACAACTACAATGAGCAGTTCTTC. Translating gives CASSDAYNYNEQFF.

This clonotype showed up many times. This chain connects TRBV3-1 to TRBJ2-3, with a tentative D call TRBD2 (6 bases). The germline gives CDR1 LGHDT, CDR2 YNNKEL (reference sequence). The CDR3 is made up of 14 amino acids. Trimming removed 6 bases at V and 6 bases at J, with 16 bases between. The CDR3 region has the DNA TGTGCCAGCAGGGAGGAGGGCTTCACGGATACGCAGTATTTT. As protein: CASREEGFTDTQYF.

Remarks on this clonotype: A much larger clone is a single base away; this may be a read error. The V and J genes are TRBV7-9 and TRBJ1-6; D is uncertain. This CDR3 has 12 amino acids. The germline CDR1 and CDR2 sequences are SEHNR and FQNEAQ (reference sequence). The chain's CDR3 is CASSGEGSPRHF. In DNA form, the CDR3 reads TGTGCCAGCAGCGGCGAGGGATCACCCCGCCACTTT.

This chain joins TRBV5-6 and TRBJ1-1, with 7 bases fitting TRBD1. The CDR3 is 12 amino acids. J lost 7 bases, V lost 4 bases, and 4 bases had no gene match. The V gene's germline CDR1 is SGHDT and CDR2 YYEEEE. This CDR3 reads CASSRRGIEAFF. CDR3 DNA: TGTGCCAGCAGCCGCAGGGGGATTGAAGCTTTCTTT.

A remark on this clonotype: A much larger clone lies one base from this, so it may be a read error. The chain recombines TRBV13 with TRBJ2-4; D is tentatively TRBD1 or TRBD2 (5 bases each). The CDR3 loop spans 16 amino acids. Germline V gives CDR1 PRHDT, CDR2 FYEKMQ (reference sequence). The CDR3 sequence: CAGSLGTALAKNIQYF. The CDR3 DNA sequence: TGTGCCGGCAGCCTCGGGACGGCCTTAGCCAAAAACATTCAGTACTTC.

The rearrangement links TRBV5-1 to TRBJ2-1, with TRBD2 matching 9 bases. The CDR3 runs 17 residues. Germline-derived CDR1 and CDR2 are SGHRS and YFSETQ. The junction had 15 bases not matched to a gene; V was cut back by 6 bases and J by 5 bases. The CDR3 sequence: CASNSRKAGGLNNEQFF. DNA for the CDR3: TGCGCCAGCAACTCGCGAAAAGCGGGAGGCCTTAACAATGAGCAGTTCTTC.

This clonotype was seen repeatedly, ten times or more. One junction end disagrees with the germline gene, perhaps due to a read error. This sequence joins TRBV7-9 and TRBJ2-5; D might be TRBD1 (5 bases). CDR3 length: 13 amino acids. The germline CDR1 and CDR2 sequences are SEHNR and FQNEAQ (reference sequence). The CDR3 is CASTLGVGETQYF. CDR3 in DNA: TGTGCCAGCACCTTAGGGGTTGGCGAGACCCAGTACTTC.

The genes are TRBV5-1 and TRBJ2-7, with D perhaps matching TRBD1 (5 bases). Germline-derived CDR1 and CDR2 are SGHRS and YFSETQ. The CDR3 has 13 residues. Trimming took off 1 base at V and 2 bases at J, with 7 bases between the two ends. The CDR3 nucleotides read TGCGCCAGCAGCTTGCCAGGGACCTACGAGCAGTACTTC. Translation: CASSLPGTYEQYF.

This clonotype occurred many times. This chain links TRBV6-5 with TRBJ2-1, with 12 bases that match TRBD1. The CDR3 totals 13 residues. The germline V gene has CDR1 MNHEY and CDR2 SVGAGI. The trim removed 6 bases at V and 11 bases at J, leaving 5 bases unmatched. The CDR3 protein is CASRRDRGQKQFF. For the CDR3, the DNA is TGTGCCAGCAGACGGGACAGGGGGCAAAAGCAGTTCTTC.

In its sample, this clonotype was seen a few times. The chain carries TRBV7-8 and TRBJ1-3, with D tentatively TRBD1 (5 bases). From germline, CDR1 is SGHVS and CDR2 FQNEAQ. This CDR3 comprises 15 residues. Trimming pared 3 bases from V and 0 bases from J, leaving 9 bases between. CDR3 protein: CASSFAGNSGNTIYF. CDR3 nucleotide sequence: TGTGCCAGCAGCTTTGCAGGGAACTCTGGAAACACCATATATTTT.

This clonotype was recorded many times. CDR3 DNA sequence: TGTGCCAGCAGTTACAGGTCTAGCGGGACTTACAATGAGCAGTTCTTC. This codes for CASSYRSSGTYNEQFF. The genes are TRBV6-6 and TRBJ2-1, with 9 bases matching TRBD2. The CDR3 covers 16 residues. CDR1 is MNHNY and CDR2 is SVGAGI in the germline V gene (reference sequence). The V segment lost 2 bases and the J segment 4 bases; nucleotides outside the gene matches: 6.

There are a few counts of this clonotype. A much more abundant neighbour one base away suggests this may be a read error. The V gene is TRBV12-3 or TRBV12-4, the J gene TRBJ2-2; D is perhaps TRBD2 (6 bases). The CDR3 totals 13 residues. Trimming removed 1 base at V and 10 bases at J, with 10 bases between. Here the CDR3 DNA reads TGTGCCAGCAGTTTAGTGGGAGGCGAGGAGCTGTTTTTT. Translating gives CASSLVGGEELFF.

This clonotype occurred many times. This rearrangement joins TRBV12-3 or TRBV12-4 to TRBJ2-1; 16 bases are a match to TRBD2. This CDR3 is 16 amino acids long. After removal of 3 bases from V and 8 bases from J, the junction contained 4 bases not matched to a gene. This chain's CDR3 is CASSFGTSGRAYEQFF. The CDR3 DNA follows: TGTGCCAGCAGTTTTGGGACTAGCGGGAGGGCCTATGAGCAGTTCTTC.

There are many counts of this clonotype. This sequence joins TRBV7-2 and TRBJ1-1; D uncertain. The CDR3 runs to 14 residues. Deletions cut 3 bases from V and 8 bases from J, with 16 bases between. Germline loops: CDR1 SGHTA, CDR2 FQGNSA. The CDR3 bases are TGTGCCAGCAGCTTGACCGGAGGGAGTGGGGAAGCTTTCTTT. It translates to CASSLTGGSGEAFF.